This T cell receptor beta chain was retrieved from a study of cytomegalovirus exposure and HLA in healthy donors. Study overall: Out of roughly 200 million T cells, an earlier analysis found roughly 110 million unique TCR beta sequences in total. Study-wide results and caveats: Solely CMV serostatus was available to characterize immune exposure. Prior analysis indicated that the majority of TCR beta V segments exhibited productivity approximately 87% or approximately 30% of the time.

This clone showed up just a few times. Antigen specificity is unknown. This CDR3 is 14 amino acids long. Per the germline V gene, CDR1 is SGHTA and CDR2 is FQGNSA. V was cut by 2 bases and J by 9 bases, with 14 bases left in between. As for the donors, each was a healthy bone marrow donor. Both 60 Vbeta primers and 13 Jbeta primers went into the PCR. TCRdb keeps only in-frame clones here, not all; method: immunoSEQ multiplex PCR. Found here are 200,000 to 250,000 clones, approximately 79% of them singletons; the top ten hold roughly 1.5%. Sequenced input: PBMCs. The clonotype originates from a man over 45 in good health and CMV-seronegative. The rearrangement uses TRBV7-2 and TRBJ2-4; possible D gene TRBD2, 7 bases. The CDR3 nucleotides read TGTGCCAGCAGCTTAAAGCAGGGAGGGGGCATTCAGTACTTC. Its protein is CASSLKQGGGIQYF.